The rows below give T cell receptor beta chains drawn from one sample of a study of T-cell reconstitution after alpha-beta-depleted transplantation in children. From the PCR reads, TCRdb called clonotypes with MiXCR, one entry per CDR3 protein. The sample has 130,000 to 150,000 distinct CDR3 sequences, 8% to 10% seen once. Sequences were derived from PBMCs, mostly from graft donor cells, sampled 180 days after TCRalphabeta/CD19-depleted stem cell transplant. The receptors were sampled from a female patient aged 2-10 years who had a stem cell transplant for congenital amegakaryocytic thrombocytopenia, so the T cells may come from the graft donor. CDR3s include the opening cysteine and the closing phenylalanine or tryptophan. The D gene is left open where the match is weak. Size is omitted from some rows. Given values are once, few, many or a class for expanded clones.

D	V	size	J	CDR3	DNA
TRBD2	TRBV20-1	.	TRBJ2-7	CSASGGASDEQYF	TGCAGTGCTAGCGGGGGGGCATCAGACGAGCAGTACTTC
TRBD2	TRBV20-1	medium-sized	TRBJ2-3	CSATGLAGADTQYF	TGCAGTGCCACCGGACTAGCGGGAGCAGATACGCAGTATTTT
.	TRBV30	.	TRBJ2-5	CAWSVLGQGEETQYF	TGTGCCTGGAGTGTACTGGGCCAGGGTGAGGAGACCCAGTACTTC
TRBD2	TRBV20-1	many	TRBJ2-1	CSARVLGLAGLNEQFF	TGCAGTGCTAGAGTCTTGGGACTAGCGGGCCTCAATGAGCAGTTCTTC
.	TRBV7-9	few	TRBJ2-5	CASSLIPDRGETQYF	TGTGCCAGCAGCTTAATCCCCGACAGAGGAGAGACCCAGTACTTC
TRBD1	TRBV20-1	many	TRBJ1-1	CSAGGTGSGPEAFF	TGCAGTGCTGGCGGGACAGGATCGGGACCTGAAGCTTTCTTT
.	TRBV30	few	TRBJ2-2	CAWSPGGGTGELFF	TGTGCCTGGAGTCCGGGTGGGGGCACCGGGGAGCTGTTTTTT
TRBD2	TRBV20-1	many	TRBJ2-1	CSARDEREYNEQFF	TGCAGTGCTAGAGATGAGCGGGAGTACAATGAGCAGTTCTTC
.	TRBV29-1	many	TRBJ2-3	CSVESLRGGDTQYF	TGCAGCGTTGAGTCTCTCAGGGGGGGGGATACGCAGTATTTT
.	TRBV5-1	many	TRBJ2-4	CASSLSRENIQYF	TGCGCCAGCAGCCTATCCAGGGAAAACATTCAGTACTTC
TRBD2	TRBV7-9	many	TRBJ2-3	CASSRREGMDTQYF	TGTGCCAGCTCAAGGCGGGAGGGGATGGATACGCAGTATTTT
TRBD1	TRBV28	many	TRBJ1-2	CASSYRTGLPNFYGYTF	TGTGCCAGCAGTTATAGGACAGGGCTTCCAAACTTCTATGGCTACACCTTC
TRBD1	TRBV7-2	many	TRBJ2-2	CASSLKPGQGPAGELFF	TGTGCCAGCAGCTTAAAGCCCGGACAGGGGCCTGCCGGGGAGCTGTTTTTT
TRBD1	TRBV29-1	.	TRBJ2-5	CSAAEDRTQETQYF	TGCAGCGCCGCGGAGGACAGGACCCAAGAGACCCAGTACTTC
TRBD1	TRBV20-1	few	TRBJ1-5	CSAAPGGGNQPQHF	TGCAGTGCTGCTCCAGGGGGAGGCAATCAGCCCCAGCATTTT
TRBD1	TRBV5-1	many	TRBJ2-7	CASSLDRGLRGLASSYEQYF	TGCGCCAGCAGCTTAGACAGGGGATTGAGGGGTCTTGCTAGCTCCTACGAGCAGTACTTC
.	TRBV5-1	many	TRBJ2-7	CASSLAGFDEQYF	TGCGCCAGCAGCTTGGCCGGTTTTGACGAGCAGTACTTC
.	TRBV10-2	many	TRBJ1-4	CASGETKNEKLFF	TGCGCCAGCGGGGAAACAAAGAATGAAAAACTGTTTTTT
.	TRBV10-3	.	TRBJ2-5	CAISAVSTQETQYF	TGTGCCATCAGTGCTGTATCCACCCAAGAGACCCAGTACTTC
TRBD2	TRBV7-2	.	TRBJ2-1	CATSSGPKRAGGNEQFF	TGTGCCACCAGCTCTGGCCCCAAGAGAGCGGGGGGGAATGAGCAGTTCTTC
.	TRBV20-1	.	TRBJ1-2	CSARVVGAREKYGYTF	TGCAGTGCTAGAGTGGTAGGGGCAAGAGAAAAGTATGGCTACACCTTC
.	TRBV5-1	many	TRBJ2-2	CASSFDGHFTGELFF	TGCGCCAGCAGCTTTGATGGACACTTCACCGGGGAGCTGTTTTTT
.	TRBV4-3	few	TRBJ2-7	CASSQDLGYEQYF	TGCGCCAGCAGCCAAGATCTAGGCTACGAGCAGTACTTC
TRBD1	TRBV12-3/TRBV12-4	many	TRBJ2-7	CASSPRGSYEQYF	TGTGCCAGCAGCCCCAGGGGGTCCTACGAGCAGTACTTC
.	TRBV12-3/TRBV12-4	few	TRBJ2-1	CASSQVPGPNEQFF	TGTGCCAGCAGTCAGGTCCCTGGCCCCAATGAGCAGTTCTTC
.	TRBV25-1	.	TRBJ1-6	CASSSLGNSPLHF	TGTGCCAGCAGTTCCCTCGGAAATTCACCCCTCCACTTT
.	TRBV7-9	.	TRBJ2-1	CASSLGGISYNEQFF	TGTGCCAGCAGCTTAGGCGGAATCTCCTACAATGAGCAGTTCTTC
.	TRBV24-1	many	TRBJ2-5	CATSDATPGGQETQYF	TGTGCCACCAGTGATGCGACTCCAGGGGGGCAAGAGACCCAGTACTTC
.	TRBV28	few	TRBJ2-6	CASTLAGAGANGLTF	TGTGCCAGCACCCTGGCAGGGGCTGGGGCCAACGGCCTGACTTTC
.	TRBV7-9	many	TRBJ1-3	CASSLVGWGSGNTIYF	TGTGCCAGCAGCTTAGTTGGCTGGGGCTCTGGAAACACCATATATTTT
.	TRBV6-1	.	TRBJ2-1	CASNPRGRPSSYNEQFF	TGTGCCAGCAATCCCCGGGGGCGACCAAGCTCCTACAATGAGCAGTTCTTC
TRBD2	TRBV7-8	many	TRBJ2-7	CASSLVGLADYEQYF	TGTGCCAGCAGCTTAGTTGGTCTAGCGGACTACGAGCAGTACTTC
.	TRBV29-1	many	TRBJ1-4	CSVEEGFNEKLFF	TGCAGCGTTGAAGAGGGTTTTAATGAAAAACTGTTTTTT
.	TRBV5-1	.	TRBJ2-1	CASSLARASSYNEQFF	TGCGCCAGCAGCTTGGCAAGGGCGAGCTCCTACAATGAGCAGTTCTTC
TRBD1	TRBV25-1	few	TRBJ2-7	CASSGDRGTVHEQYF	TGTGCCAGCAGTGGAGACAGGGGGACAGTCCACGAGCAGTACTTC
.	TRBV12-3/TRBV12-4	many	TRBJ1-2	CASSWEGYTF	TGTGCCAGCAGTTGGGAAGGCTACACCTTC
.	TRBV5-6	few	TRBJ1-1	CASSFGEYEAFF	TGTGCCAGCAGCTTTGGGGAGTATGAAGCTTTCTTT
TRBD2	TRBV29-1	.	TRBJ2-3	CSVENNKRGGDTQYF	TGCAGCGTTGAAAACAACAAGCGCGGGGGAGATACGCAGTATTTT
.	TRBV5-1	many	TRBJ1-1	CASSLGPVNTEAFF	TGCGCCAGCAGCTTGGGGCCCGTGAACACTGAAGCTTTCTTT
.	TRBV4-1	few	TRBJ2-1	CASSLPHNEQFF	TGCGCCAGCAGCCTACCCCACAATGAGCAGTTCTTC
.	TRBV6-6	many	TRBJ2-3	CASSYWLDTQYF	TGTGCCAGCAGTTACTGGTTAGATACGCAGTATTTT
TRBD1	TRBV6-1	few	TRBJ1-6	CASSPDRGPSPLHF	TGTGCCAGCAGTCCCGACAGGGGGCCTTCACCCCTCCACTTT
.	TRBV20-1	few	TRBJ2-7	CSARDFRRDSEQYF	TGCAGTGCTAGAGATTTCAGGCGAGACAGCGAGCAGTACTTC
.	TRBV20-1	many	TRBJ2-2	CSASQLVTGELFF	TGCAGTGCTAGCCAACTAGTCACCGGGGAGCTGTTTTTT
TRBD2	TRBV20-1	.	TRBJ2-2	CSARPGTSGTGELFF	TGCAGTGCTAGACCCGGGACTAGCGGCACCGGGGAGCTGTTTTTT
.	TRBV3-1	.	TRBJ1-2	CASSHIHGDGYTF	TGTGCCAGCAGCCACATACACGGGGATGGCTACACCTTC
TRBD1	TRBV7-4	many	TRBJ2-7	CASSSRPGQGAVEQYF	TGTGCCAGCAGCTCAAGGCCGGGACAGGGGGCGGTCGAGCAGTACTTC
TRBD1	TRBV6-5	few	TRBJ2-7	CASTLDRGIYEQYF	TGTGCCAGCACGTTAGACAGGGGCATCTACGAGCAGTACTTC
.	TRBV5-5	many	TRBJ2-3	CASSLNSGGGVDTQYF	TGTGCCAGCAGCTTGAATTCGGGAGGGGGCGTCGATACGCAGTATTTT
.	TRBV20-1	many	TRBJ2-7	CSARDRVVYEQYF	TGCAGTGCTAGAGATCGAGTGGTCTACGAGCAGTACTTC
TRBD2	TRBV20-1	few	TRBJ2-6	CSARPSGQSGANGLTF	TGCAGTGCTAGGCCTAGCGGCCAGTCTGGGGCCAACGGCCTGACTTTC
.	TRBV20-1	few	TRBJ1-2	CSASGSRDHGYTF	TGCAGTGCTAGCGGGTCCCGGGACCATGGCTACACCTTC
.	TRBV5-1	.	TRBJ2-5	CASKLGLVASIFQETQYF	TGCGCCAGCAAGCTTGGATTGGTAGCGTCAATTTTCCAAGAGACCCAGTACTTC
.	TRBV20-1	many	TRBJ2-7	CSASIASYEQYF	TGCAGTGCTAGCATTGCCAGCTACGAGCAGTACTTC
TRBD2	TRBV29-1	many	TRBJ2-3	CSVCPRLAGGGDTQYF	TGCAGCGTGTGCCCCCGACTAGCGGGAGGGGGAGATACGCAGTATTTT
.	TRBV10-3	many	TRBJ2-5	CAISVLGETQYF	TGTGCCATCAGTGTACTCGGGGAGACCCAGTACTTC
.	TRBV20-1	many	TRBJ2-1	CSAPRAYNEQFF	TGCAGTGCCCCCCGGGCCTACAATGAGCAGTTCTTC
TRBD1	TRBV5-1	few	TRBJ1-1	CASSVDRDTEAFF	TGCGCCAGCAGCGTGGACAGGGACACTGAAGCTTTCTTT
.	TRBV2	many	TRBJ2-1	CASRAANNEQFF	TGTGCCAGCAGGGCGGCAAACAATGAGCAGTTCTTC